This T cell receptor beta chain was documented in a study of blood T cell repertoires in COVID-19. The wider study: Sites in the United States, Italy and Spain provided acute and convalescent COVID-19 samples. T cells, B-cell-depleted T cells, or PBMCs provided the cDNA or gDNA that served as material.

A PCR-confirmed or clinician-diagnosed COVID-19 case had contacted exposed participants within 2 weeks of entry. TCRdb keeps only in-frame clones here, not all; method: immunoSEQ multiplex PCR. Among about 260,000 clones listed, 75% to 90% were seen once. Sequencing input: PBMCs or T cells enriched from blood (not recorded which). The clonotype comes from a woman aged 40 to 55 who had been exposed to COVID-19.

As DNA, the CDR3 is TGTGCCAGCAGCCAACAGACAGGTAGGGAAACAATGGTGCAGTTCTTC. Amino acid sequence: CASSQQTGRETMVQFF. The chain joins TRBV3-1 (or the pseudogene TRBV3-2) to TRBJ2-1; tentatively, D is TRBD1 (6 bases). Germline loops: CDR1 LGHDT, CDR2 YNNKEL (reference sequence). The CDR3 extends over 16 amino acids. The germline V and J ends were trimmed by 2 bases and 12 bases, with 23 bases remaining between them.